The TCR beta chain under discussion was sequenced for a study of blood T cell repertoires in COVID-19. Overall study context: The study drew acute and convalescent COVID-19 samples from the United States, Italy and Spain. Sample material is recorded as cDNA or gDNA derived from T cells, B-cell-depleted T cells, or PBMCs.

In the study's own analysis: Nucleated cell counts were estimated from reference gene primer amplification. Clones were sequenced by immunoSEQ multiplex PCR, and TCRdb holds only the in-frame ones, with some missing. V and J calls and clone size come straight from that table; D and trimming were deduced from the DNA. The sample contains 120,000 or so clones, over 65% of which appear only once. The CDR3 totals 15 residues. CDR1 and CDR2 from the germline V gene are SGHRS and YFSETQ. V lost 2 bases and J lost 4; bases outside the gene matches: 6. The sequenced sample consisted of peripheral blood. This clonotype originated in a human donor with acute or convalescent COVID-19. The donor label of this sample is uncertain. The genes are TRBV5-1 and TRBJ2-5; 9 nucleotides match TRBD2. Written as DNA, the CDR3 is TGCGCCAGCAGCTTTCCTAGCGGGGAGGGAGAGACCCAGTACTTC. Encoded protein: CASSFPSGEGETQYF.